A selection of T cell receptor beta chains follows, all from one sample in a study of T cell changes during pregnancy in multiple sclerosis. The assay was immunoSEQ multiplex PCR, and TCRdb's table has in-frame clones only and misses some. The sample has 75,000 to 90,000 clones; about 91% are singletons. The source was PBMCs, collected in the first trimester of pregnancy. The receptors here all came from a female donor in good health, serving as a control in a pregnancy study. Some clones in this sample may be carry-over from other donors' samples. The CDR3 runs from the conserved cysteine through the conserved F or W. Fields, in order: D gene, J gene, V gene, clone size, CDR3 DNA, CDR3 protein. The D gene is left open where the match is weak. The size entry is marked missing in some rows and otherwise reads once, few, many or a size class.

D gene: -
J gene: TRBJ1-1
V gene: TRBV4-1
clone size: -
CDR3 DNA: TGCGCCAGCAGCCTAATGGGCACAGAAGCTTTCTTT
CDR3 protein: CASSLMGTEAFF

D gene: -
J gene: TRBJ1-1
V gene: TRBV7-9
clone size: -
CDR3 DNA: TGTGCCAGCAGCTTAGTTGGGGAGGGACACCGTGAAGCTTTCTTT
CDR3 protein: CASSLVGEGHREAFF

D gene: TRBD1
J gene: TRBJ2-7
V gene: TRBV19
clone size: -
CDR3 DNA: TGTGCCAGTAGTATAAGGTCGACAGGGGAGTATTCCTACGAGCAGTACTTC
CDR3 protein: CASSIRSTGEYSYEQYF

D gene: -
J gene: TRBJ2-1
V gene: TRBV11-3
clone size: -
CDR3 DNA: TGTGCCAGCAGCTTAGGGAAACGGAGCTCCTACAATGAGCAGTTCTTC
CDR3 protein: CASSLGKRSSYNEQFF

D gene: -
J gene: TRBJ2-1
V gene: TRBV27
clone size: -
CDR3 DNA: TGTGCCAGCAGTCCGACTAGATTCGGCGATGAGCAGTTCTTC
CDR3 protein: CASSPTRFGDEQFF

D gene: -
J gene: TRBJ2-6
V gene: TRBV28
clone size: -
CDR3 DNA: TGTGCCAGCAATCTCGGTTACTCTGGGGCCAACGTCCTGACTTTC
CDR3 protein: CASNLGYSGANVLTF

D gene: -
J gene: TRBJ2-5
V gene: TRBV9
clone size: -
CDR3 DNA: TGTGCCAGCAGCGTAGCTTTGGCAGGCGGGACTCGCCAAGAGACCCAGTACTTC
CDR3 protein: CASSVALAGGTRQETQYF

D gene: TRBD1
J gene: TRBJ1-1
V gene: TRBV5-4
clone size: -
CDR3 DNA: TGTGCCAGCAGCTCCCCCGGGACAGGGAAGAACACTGAAGCTTTCTTT
CDR3 protein: CASSSPGTGKNTEAFF

D gene: -
J gene: TRBJ1-6
V gene: TRBV7-6
clone size: -
CDR3 DNA: TGTGCCAGCAGCCAGCGGGTTGTAGGGTCACCCCTCCACTTT
CDR3 protein: CASSQRVVGSPLHF

D gene: -
J gene: TRBJ2-2
V gene: TRBV6-4
clone size: few
CDR3 DNA: TGTGCCAGCAGTGCCACTGAAACCGGGGAGCTGTTTTTT
CDR3 protein: CASSATETGELFF

D gene: -
J gene: TRBJ1-2
V gene: TRBV19
clone size: -
CDR3 DNA: TGTGCCAGTAGTCATCCTGCTCCGGGGGCTAACTATGGCTACACCTTC
CDR3 protein: CASSHPAPGANYGYTF

D gene: TRBD1
J gene: TRBJ1-5
V gene: TRBV27
clone size: few
CDR3 DNA: TGTGCCAGCTGGGACAGGGCCGGGAATCAGCCCCAGCATTTT
CDR3 protein: CASWDRAGNQPQHF

D gene: TRBD2
J gene: TRBJ2-5
V gene: TRBV13
clone size: -
CDR3 DNA: TGTGCCAGCAGCTTAGTTGGCGGGGGGGAGTTGGAGACCCAGTACTTC
CDR3 protein: CASSLVGGGELETQYF

D gene: -
J gene: TRBJ1-6
V gene: TRBV7-9
clone size: -
CDR3 DNA: TGTGCCAGCAGCTTACTGTGGTCGGGTTCACCCCTCCACTTT
CDR3 protein: CASSLLWSGSPLHF

D gene: -
J gene: TRBJ2-7
V gene: TRBV7-8
clone size: -
CDR3 DNA: TGTGCCAGCAGCCTAGGGGGAGCGGCAAGCTCCTACGAGCAGTACTTC
CDR3 protein: CASSLGGAASSYEQYF

D gene: -
J gene: TRBJ2-1
V gene: TRBV7-9
clone size: once
CDR3 DNA: TGTGCCAGCAGCTTAGCTTACGGGGACTTCCTCTATGAGCAGTTCTTC
CDR3 protein: CASSLAYGDFLYEQFF

D gene: -
J gene: TRBJ1-5
V gene: TRBV9
clone size: -
CDR3 DNA: TGTGCCAGCAGCGTAGGGCAGGACAGAGAGTGGCAGCCCCAGCATTTT
CDR3 protein: CASSVGQDREWQPQHF

D gene: TRBD1
J gene: TRBJ1-5
V gene: TRBV15
clone size: -
CDR3 DNA: TGTGCCACCAGCAGGCCAGGGGGCGGGGATCAGCCCCAGCATTTT
CDR3 protein: CATSRPGGGDQPQHF

D gene: -
J gene: TRBJ2-2
V gene: TRBV29-1
clone size: -
CDR3 DNA: TGCAGCGCCCAGGGTGGGGTCGACACCGGGGAGCTGTTTTTT
CDR3 protein: CSAQGGVDTGELFF

D gene: TRBD2
J gene: TRBJ2-5
V gene: TRBV7-7
clone size: -
CDR3 DNA: TGTGCTAGCAGCTCCCGACTAGCGGGAGTTGGAGAGACCCAGTACTTC
CDR3 protein: CASSSRLAGVGETQYF